Listed here are 10 T cell receptor beta chains from one sample, sequenced in a study of shared clonotypes between healthy human individuals. The table came from immunoSEQ multiplex PCR; TCRdb's copy has only in-frame clones and leaves some out. This table holds about 2.3 million clones, roughly 90% found once. Sequencing used naive CD4+ T cells from PBMCs. Subset in this sample: CD45RA+ positively selected. These receptors originate from a man younger than 30 in good health. Some clones in this sample may be carry-over from other donors' samples.

This clone was detected only once. This rearrangement joins TRBV28 to TRBJ2-7, with 8 bases lining up with TRBD2. The CDR3 sequence is 12 residues long. After removal of 10 bases from V and 4 bases from J, the junction contained 6 bases not matched to a gene. CDR1 is MDHEN and CDR2 is SYDVKM in the germline V gene. CDR3 DNA: TGTGCCACCCGGGGGGGGCTATACGAGCAGTACTTC. Its translation: CATRGGLYEQYF. Supplemented by reference TRBV28 and TRBJ2-7, the full variable domain reads DVKVTQSSRYLVKRTGEKVFLECVQDMDHENMFWYRQDPGLGLRLIYFSYDVKMKEKGDIPEGYSVSREKKERFSLILESASTNQTSMYLCATRGGLYEQYFGPGTRLTVT.

This clone has just one count. The chain joins TRBV28 to TRBJ2-1; D is uncertain. Germline V CDR1 and CDR2: MDHEN, SYDVKM. Trimming removed 1 base at V and 12 bases at J, with 10 bases between. The CDR3 is made up of 12 amino acids. CDR3 protein: CASSLSAPGQFF. The CDR3 bases are TGTGCCAGCAGTTTATCGGCCCCCGGGCAGTTCTTC. Based on the CDR3 plus reference TRBV28 and TRBJ2-1, the full variable domain is DVKVTQSSRYLVKRTGEKVFLECVQDMDHENMFWYRQDPGLGLRLIYFSYDVKMKEKGDIPEGYSVSREKKERFSLILESASTNQTSMYLCASSLSAPGQFFGPGTRLTVL.

The V and J genes are TRBV4-1 and TRBJ2-3; D might be TRBD2 (6 bases). The CDR3 contains 17 residues. V was trimmed by 0 bases and J by 6 bases, leaving 19 bases between them. The V gene's germline CDR1 is MGHRA and CDR2 YSYEKL. As DNA, the CDR3 is TGCGCCAGCAGCCAAGAAGGGGCAGTGGGGAGCGGGGATACGCAGTATTTT. Translating it yields CASSQEGAVGSGDTQYF.

This rearrangement joins TRBV7-2 to TRBJ1-5; D remains ambiguous. The CDR3 is 14 amino acids. Germline CDR1 and CDR2: SGHTA and FQGNSA. V was shortened by 3 bases and J by 4 bases, with 10 bases between the two germline ends. This CDR3 is CASSFAHRNQPQHF. The CDR3 DNA sequence: TGTGCCAGCAGCTTTGCCCACCGTAATCAGCCCCAGCATTTT.

The chain recombines TRBV7-3 with TRBJ2-7, with D hard to call. Germline V gene data show CDR1 as SGHTA and CDR2 as FQGTGA. The V gene lost 0 bases and the J gene lost 5 bases, with 8 bases spanning the gap. This CDR3 is built from 13 residues. The CDR3 is CASSLTGADEQYF. The CDR3 nucleotides read TGTGCCAGCAGCTTAACTGGAGCCGACGAGCAGTACTTC.

With regard to this clone: Other DNA sequences in this specimen translate into the identical CDR3. The rearrangement joins TRBV7-2 to TRBJ2-6, with D hard to call. Per the germline V gene, CDR1 is SGHTA and CDR2 is FQGNSA. Deletions cut 5 bases from V and 0 bases from J, with 11 bases between. The CDR3 extends over 16 amino acids. The CDR3 bases are TGTGCCAGCAGCCTCTTCCTTAGCTCTGGGGCCAACGTCCTGACTTTC. It encodes CASSLFLSSGANVLTF.

This clone has a single count. Other DNA sequences within the sample encode an identical CDR3. This chain uses TRBV28 with TRBJ1-1; no definite D call. Germline V gene sequence: CDR1 MDHEN, CDR2 SYDVKM. The CDR3 contains 13 residues. The ends were cut back, 8 bases at V and 0 bases at J, with 10 bases in the middle. The CDR3 DNA reads as TGTGCCAGCTCCACATCAATGAACACTGAAGCTTTCTTT. Translating it yields CASSTSMNTEAFF.

V gene TRBV6-5 combines with J gene TRBJ1-1, with 7 bases lining up with TRBD1. The CDR3 spans 14 residues. Trimming at V came to 5 bases and at J to 2 bases, leaving 5 bases not matched to a gene. Germline V CDR1 and CDR2: MNHEY, SVGAGI. CDR3 in DNA: TGTGCCAGCAGTAGGGGGCTTAGTAACACTGAAGCTTTCTTT. Amino acid sequence: CASSRGLSNTEAFF.

This rearrangement joins TRBV19 to TRBJ1-2; D not resolved. CDR1 and CDR2 from the germline V gene are LNHDA and SQIVND (reference sequence). The CDR3 loop spans 14 amino acids. The V and J ends lost 5 bases and 7 bases respectively, with 17 bases between them. CDR3 sequence: CASSVSTGYSGYTF. CDR3 nucleotide sequence: TGTGCCAGTAGTGTGTCCACGGGGTATAGTGGCTACACCTTC.

The chain carries TRBV7-9 and TRBJ1-3; D might be TRBD1 (6 bases). CDR3 length equals 15 residues. Germline CDR1 SEHNR, CDR2 FQNEAQ (reference sequence). With 5 bases removed from V and 0 bases from J, the gap between germline ends came to 11 bases. The CDR3 DNA follows: TGTGCCAGCAGCCAGACGACAGGCTCTGGAAACACCATATATTTT. As protein: CASSQTTGSGNTIYF.